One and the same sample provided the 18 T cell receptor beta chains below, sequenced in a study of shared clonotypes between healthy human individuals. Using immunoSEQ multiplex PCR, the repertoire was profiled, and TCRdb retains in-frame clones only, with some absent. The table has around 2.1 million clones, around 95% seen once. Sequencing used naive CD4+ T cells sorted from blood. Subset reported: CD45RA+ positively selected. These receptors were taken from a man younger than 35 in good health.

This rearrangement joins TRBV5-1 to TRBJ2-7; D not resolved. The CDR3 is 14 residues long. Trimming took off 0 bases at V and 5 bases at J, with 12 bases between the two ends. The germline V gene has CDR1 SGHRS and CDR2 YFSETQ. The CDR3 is CASSLVAIVDEQYF. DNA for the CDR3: TGCGCCAGCAGCTTGGTCGCGATAGTGGACGAGCAGTACTTC.

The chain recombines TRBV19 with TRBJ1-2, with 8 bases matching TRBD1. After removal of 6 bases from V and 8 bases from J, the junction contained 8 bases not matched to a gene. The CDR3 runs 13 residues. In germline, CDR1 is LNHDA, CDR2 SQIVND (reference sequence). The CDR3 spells CASSLTGGDGYTF. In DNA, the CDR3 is TGTGCCAGTAGCCTTACAGGGGGTGACGGCTACACCTTC.

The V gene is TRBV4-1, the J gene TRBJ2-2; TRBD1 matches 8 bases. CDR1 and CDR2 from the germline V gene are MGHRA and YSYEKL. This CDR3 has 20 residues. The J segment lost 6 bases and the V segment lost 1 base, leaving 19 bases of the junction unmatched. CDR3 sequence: CASSQGGSAGGAFYAGELFF. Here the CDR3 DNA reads TGCGCCAGCAGCCAAGGGGGTTCGGCAGGGGGCGCATTTTATGCCGGGGAGCTGTTTTTT.

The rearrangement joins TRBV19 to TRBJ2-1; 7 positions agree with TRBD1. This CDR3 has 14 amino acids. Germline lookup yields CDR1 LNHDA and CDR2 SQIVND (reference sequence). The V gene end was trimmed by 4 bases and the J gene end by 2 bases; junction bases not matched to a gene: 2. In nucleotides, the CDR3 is TGTGCCAGTAGTAGACAGGGTCCCTACAATGAGCAGTTCTTC. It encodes CASSRQGPYNEQFF.

Here the CDR3 DNA reads TGTGCCACCAGCAGAGGGCGTCTTTTTAATGAAAAACTGTTTTTT. Translation: CATSRGRLFNEKLFF. The chain carries TRBV15 and TRBJ1-4; D is ambiguous. Germline V gives CDR1 LNHNV, CDR2 YYDKDF (reference sequence). The V and J ends lost 1 base and 4 bases respectively, with 10 bases between them. CDR3 length: 15 residues.

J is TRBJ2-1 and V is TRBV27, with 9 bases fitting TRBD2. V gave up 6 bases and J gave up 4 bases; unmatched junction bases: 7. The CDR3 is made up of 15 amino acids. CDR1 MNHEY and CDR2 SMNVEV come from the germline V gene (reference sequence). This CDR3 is CASRGTSTNYNEQFF. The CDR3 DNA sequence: TGTGCCAGCAGGGGGACTAGCACAAATTACAATGAGCAGTTCTTC.

CDR3 sequence (DNA): TGTGCCAGCAGTTCCGCGGGGGGCGGTTCCTACAATGAGCAGTTCTTC. Its translation: CASSSAGGGSYNEQFF. This chain links TRBV28 with TRBJ2-1; 8 bases are shared with TRBD2. Losses at the gene ends were 4 bases for V and 1 base for J; bases not matched to a gene: 6. The germline gives CDR1 MDHEN, CDR2 SYDVKM. The CDR3 runs to 16 residues.

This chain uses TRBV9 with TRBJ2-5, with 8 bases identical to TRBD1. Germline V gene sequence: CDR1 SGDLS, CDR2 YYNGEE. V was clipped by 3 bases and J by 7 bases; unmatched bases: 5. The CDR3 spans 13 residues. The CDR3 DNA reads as TGTGCCAGCAGCGCGGGACAGGAGAGGACCCAGTACTTC. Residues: CASSAGQERTQYF.

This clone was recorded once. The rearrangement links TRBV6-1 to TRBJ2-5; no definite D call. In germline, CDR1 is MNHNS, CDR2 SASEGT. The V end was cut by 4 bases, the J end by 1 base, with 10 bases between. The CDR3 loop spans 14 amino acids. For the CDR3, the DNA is TGTGCCAGCAGTGGATCGGGCCTCCAAGAGACCCAGTACTTC. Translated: CASSGSGLQETQYF.

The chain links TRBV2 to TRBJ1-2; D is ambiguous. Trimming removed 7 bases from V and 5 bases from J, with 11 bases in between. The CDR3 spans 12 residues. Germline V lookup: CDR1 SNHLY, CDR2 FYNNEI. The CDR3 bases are TGTGCCAGCACTCCGACAATATATGGCTACACCTTC. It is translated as CASTPTIYGYTF.

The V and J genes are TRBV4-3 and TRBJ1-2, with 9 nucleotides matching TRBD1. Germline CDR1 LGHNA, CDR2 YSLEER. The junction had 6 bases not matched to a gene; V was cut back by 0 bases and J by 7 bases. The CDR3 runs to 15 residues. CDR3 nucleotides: TGCGCCAGCAGCCAAGAAGTAGAGACAGGGGGTGGCTACACCTTC. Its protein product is CASSQEVETGGGYTF.

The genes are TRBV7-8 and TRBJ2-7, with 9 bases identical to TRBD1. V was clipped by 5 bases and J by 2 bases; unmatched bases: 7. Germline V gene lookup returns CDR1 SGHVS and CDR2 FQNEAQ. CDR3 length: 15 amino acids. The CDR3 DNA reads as TGTGCCAGCAGCCCCGGGACAGGGTACCCCTACGAGCAGTACTTC. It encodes CASSPGTGYPYEQYF. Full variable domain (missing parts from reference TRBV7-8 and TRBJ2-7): GAGVSQSPRYKVAKRGQDVALRCDPISGHVSLFWYQQALGQGPEFLTYFQNEAQLDKSGLPSDRFFAERPEGSVSTLKIQRTQQEDSAVYLCASSPGTGYPYEQYFGPGTRLTVT.

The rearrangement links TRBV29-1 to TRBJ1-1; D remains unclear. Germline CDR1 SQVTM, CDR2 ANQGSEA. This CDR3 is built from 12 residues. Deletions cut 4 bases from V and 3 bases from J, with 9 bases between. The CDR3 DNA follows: TGCAGCGTTGTCCTCTGGTACACTGAAGCTTTCTTT. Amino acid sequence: CSVVLWYTEAFF.

CDR3 in amino acids: CASSPLGAYYGYTF. Here the CDR3 DNA reads TGTGCCAGCAGTCCTCTGGGGGCGTACTATGGCTACACCTTC. The chain recombines TRBV27 with TRBJ1-2; D perhaps matches TRBD1 (6 bases). CDR1 and CDR2 from the germline V gene are MNHEY and SMNVEV (reference sequence). CDR3 size: 14 residues. V was pared by 5 bases and J by 3 bases, with 13 bases between.

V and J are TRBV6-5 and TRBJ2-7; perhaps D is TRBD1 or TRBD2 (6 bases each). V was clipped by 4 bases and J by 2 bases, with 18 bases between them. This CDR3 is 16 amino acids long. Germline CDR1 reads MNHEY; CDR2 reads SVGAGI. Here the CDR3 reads CASSSRGSGSPYEQYF. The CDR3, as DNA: TGTGCCAGCAGTTCCAGGGGAAGCGGGTCCCCCTACGAGCAGTACTTC.

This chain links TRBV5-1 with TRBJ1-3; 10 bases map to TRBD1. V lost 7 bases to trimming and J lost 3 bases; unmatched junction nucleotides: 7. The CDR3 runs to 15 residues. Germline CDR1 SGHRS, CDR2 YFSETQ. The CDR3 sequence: CASGYGTGVGNTIYF. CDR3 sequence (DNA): TGCGCCAGCGGTTACGGGACAGGGGTTGGAAACACCATATATTTT.

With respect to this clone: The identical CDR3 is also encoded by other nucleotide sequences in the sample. As DNA, the CDR3 is TGTGCCAGTAGTATAGAAGAAGGGCAGCCCCAGCATTTT. Protein sequence: CASSIEEGQPQHF. This chain links TRBV19 with TRBJ1-5; no clear D gene. CDR3 size: 13 residues. Deletions cut 0 bases from V and 7 bases from J, with 7 bases between. The germline V gene has CDR1 LNHDA and CDR2 SQIVND (reference sequence).

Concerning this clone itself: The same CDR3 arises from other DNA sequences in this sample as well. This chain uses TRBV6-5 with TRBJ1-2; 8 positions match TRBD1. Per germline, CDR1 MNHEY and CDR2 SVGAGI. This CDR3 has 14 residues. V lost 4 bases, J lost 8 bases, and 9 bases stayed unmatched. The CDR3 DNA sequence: TGTGCCAGCAGTTCCTTGGACAGGGCCGGGGGCTACACCTTC. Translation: CASSSLDRAGGYTF.